The clone carrying this T cell receptor (beta chain) was counted between two and nine times. Its antigen remains unidentified. The data belong to a study of molecular identifiers for immune sequencing clone quantification. As for the study in general: In the replicates, RNA derived from around 18,000 or 91,000 naive CD8 cells was divided into five parts, and four were sequenced.

Study-level results: Reportedly, one cell's Jurkat TCR RNA was detected within 1,100,000 naive CD8 cells.

TCRdb reprocessed the PCR reads via MiXCR and lists one record per CDR3 protein. The sample lists around 460,000 distinct CDR3 sequences; about a fifth were seen once. Based on a CD8+CD4-CCR7+CD45RA+ profile, naive CD8 T cells were sorted. V lost 5 bases and J lost 2; bases outside the gene matches: 4. The CDR3 runs to 15 residues. Looked up from germline, CDR1 is SGHAT and CDR2 is FQNNGV. The source is a human donor in good health. Some libraries in this study had Jurkat cell RNA spiked in. Sequencing input: naive CD8+ T cells from blood, with Jurkat cell RNA spiked in. This sample's subset: FACS-sorted CD8+CD4-CCR7+CD45RA+ naive T cells. The chain has TRBV11-2 and TRBJ2-3, with TRBD2 matching over 10 bases. CDR3 sequence: CASSGTSGTTDTQYF. The CDR3 nucleotides are TGTGCCAGCAGCGGAACTAGCGGGACCACAGATACGCAGTATTTT.